The present TCR beta chain was sequenced within a study of control samples from healthy donors and cancer patients (dated by TCRdb to 2018 to 2021). The library was generated by the immunoSEQ multiplex PCR assay. TCRdb mirrors the immuneACCESS table, restricted to in-frame sequences. Some clones are absent from its copies; in checked studies, under half trace to an unresolved V gene, and the reason for the others is unknown. In all, the sample holds over 150,000 clones, and around 96% of those were seen once. The ten largest clones capture just over 1% of the sample. On this clone: This receptor's antigen is unknown. Nothing much larger sits one base from this clone, and base qualities are not available.

The CDR3 measures 14 amino acids from cysteine to phenylalanine. Only the CDR3 DNA stays, 42 bases, in frame from base 1. CDR1 and CDR2 (MNHEY, SVGAGI) derive from the germline V gene. Trimming removed 9 bases from V and 5 bases from J, leaving 19 bases between the germline ends. Sequenced sample: blood. The receptor was isolated from a woman in her twenties or thirties in good health. The sequence links TRBV6-5 to TRBJ2-5; the D segment cannot be called with confidence. The base sequence is TGTGCCAGTTCCCCCACCGACGGGTGGGAGACCCAGTACTTC. This encodes CASSPTDGWETQYF.